This T cell receptor (beta chain) was sequenced during a study of blood T cells in healthy people across ages. The length of the CDR3 is 15 residues. The germline V and J ends were trimmed by 6 bases and 4 bases, with 19 bases remaining between them. Germline V gene lookup returns CDR1 SQVTM and CDR2 ANQGSEA. A second PCR, run for about 7 to 11 cycles, used a sample-barcoded 5' primer plus a J-beta primer mix. TCRdb re-called the 5' RACE reads with MiXCR, one entry per CDR3 protein. This table holds under 1,100,000 distinct CDR3 sequences, about 25% found once. This clonotype was detected a few times. This sample was shared with a second study, whose subject was T cells of mothers and their children.

The source material was blood. This chain connects TRBV29-1 to TRBJ1-3, with a tentative D call TRBD1 (6 bases). The receptor comes from a girl aged 2 to 9 in good health. CDR3 DNA sequence: TGCAGCGTCAAAGCCCAGGGGCTCGCCGGAAACACCATATATTTT. It codes for CSVKAQGLAGNTIYF. Full variable domain (missing parts from reference TRBV29-1 and TRBJ1-3): SAVISQKPSRDICQRGTSLTIQCQVDSQVTMMFWYRQQPGQSLTLIATANQGSEATYESGFVIDKFPISRPNLTFSTLTVSNMSPEDSSIYLCSVKAQGLAGNTIYFGEGSWLTVV.